A selection of T cell receptor beta chains follows, all from one sample in a study of T-cell memory formation after mild COVID-19. One entry per CDR3 protein, called by TCRdb with MiXCR from the 5' RACE reads. Among hundreds of thousands of distinct CDR3 sequences listed, about 20% were seen once. The sample consisted of PBMCs or a T cell subset sorted from them (not recorded which). The receptors were sampled from an adult woman who had mild COVID-19 (a few samples of this study predate the infection). Cell type and time point are not known. The CDR3 runs from the conserved cysteine through the conserved F or W. A D gene is named only where the DNA matches it firmly. Expanded clones get a size class; other rows say once, few or many, or leave the size out.

CDR3 DNA: TGTGCCAGCAGCCAAGATAATCGGAGGGGAAATGAGCAGTTCTTC
CDR3 protein: CASSQDNRRGNEQFF
D gene: .
V gene: TRBV3-1
J gene: TRBJ2-1
clone size: .

CDR3 DNA: TGCGCCAGCAGCCCGGGACCCGGGGGTGAAGAGACCCAGTACTTC
CDR3 protein: CASSPGPGGEETQYF
D gene: .
V gene: TRBV5-1
J gene: TRBJ2-5
clone size: .

CDR3 DNA: TGTGCCTGGACTCCCGGGTTCAACTACAATGAGCAGTTCTTC
CDR3 protein: CAWTPGFNYNEQFF
D gene: .
V gene: TRBV30
J gene: TRBJ2-1
clone size: few

CDR3 DNA: TGTGCCAGCAGTTACACAGGGGGCTATAATTCACCCCTCCACTTT
CDR3 protein: CASSYTGGYNSPLHF
D gene: TRBD1
V gene: TRBV6-5
J gene: TRBJ1-6
clone size: few

CDR3 DNA: TGTGCCACCAGTGATCCACTAGCGGGGCCCACCGGGGAGCTGTTTTTT
CDR3 protein: CATSDPLAGPTGELFF
D gene: TRBD2
V gene: TRBV24-1
J gene: TRBJ2-2
clone size: few

CDR3 DNA: TGTGCCAGCACCCTTGCGTGGAATGACAATGAGCAGTTCTTC
CDR3 protein: CASTLAWNDNEQFF
D gene: .
V gene: TRBV6-2/TRBV6-3
J gene: TRBJ2-1
clone size: few

CDR3 DNA: TGTGCCACCAGCAGAGATCCGGGGGGATACGAGCAGTACTTC
CDR3 protein: CATSRDPGGYEQYF
D gene: TRBD2
V gene: TRBV15
J gene: TRBJ2-7
clone size: .

CDR3 DNA: TGCAGCGTACGACAGGGAGGGAACATTCAGTACTTC
CDR3 protein: CSVRQGGNIQYF
D gene: .
V gene: TRBV29-1
J gene: TRBJ2-4
clone size: .

CDR3 DNA: TGTGCCACCAGTGCTCCAAGGACAGGCTACCAAGAGACCCAGTACTTC
CDR3 protein: CATSAPRTGYQETQYF
D gene: TRBD1
V gene: TRBV24-1
J gene: TRBJ2-5
clone size: .

CDR3 DNA: TGTGCCACCAGTGACGGACAGGGACAGGAAACTGAAGCTTTCTTT
CDR3 protein: CATSDGQGQETEAFF
D gene: TRBD1
V gene: TRBV24-1
J gene: TRBJ1-1
clone size: .

CDR3 DNA: TGCAGTGCTACACCCTATTCTAGCGGCACAGATACGCAGTATTTT
CDR3 protein: CSATPYSSGTDTQYF
D gene: .
V gene: TRBV20-1
J gene: TRBJ2-3
clone size: .

CDR3 DNA: TGTGCCAGCAGTTTGCGTGCCCTTGCTTTCCAGCATTTT
CDR3 protein: CASSLRALAFQHF
D gene: .
V gene: TRBV27
J gene: TRBJ1-5
clone size: .

CDR3 DNA: TGTGCCAGCAGCCCCGGGACTAGCCGCGAGCAGTACTTC
CDR3 protein: CASSPGTSREQYF
D gene: TRBD2
V gene: TRBV13
J gene: TRBJ2-7
clone size: .

CDR3 DNA: TGTGCCAGCAGTTACGGACAGGGTGGCTACGAGCAGTACTTC
CDR3 protein: CASSYGQGGYEQYF
D gene: TRBD1
V gene: TRBV27
J gene: TRBJ2-7
clone size: .

CDR3 DNA: TGTGCCAGCAGCGTAGACGGCGCTGTAGCCAAAAACATTCAGTACTTC
CDR3 protein: CASSVDGAVAKNIQYF
D gene: .
V gene: TRBV9
J gene: TRBJ2-4
clone size: few

CDR3 DNA: TGTGCCAGCAGCCAAGACAGGGGGCGTACGAACATTCAGTACTTC
CDR3 protein: CASSQDRGRTNIQYF
D gene: TRBD1
V gene: TRBV4-2
J gene: TRBJ2-4
clone size: few

CDR3 DNA: TGTGCCAGCAGCTTCTGGGACAGGGGGCGCCGGGAGACCCAGTACTTC
CDR3 protein: CASSFWDRGRRETQYF
D gene: TRBD1
V gene: TRBV7-9
J gene: TRBJ2-5
clone size: .

CDR3 DNA: TGTGCCAGCAGCTTAGCTAGGGGACTAGCGGTTAGCACAGATACGCAGTATTTT
CDR3 protein: CASSLARGLAVSTDTQYF
D gene: TRBD2
V gene: TRBV7-2
J gene: TRBJ2-3
clone size: once

CDR3 DNA: TGTGCCACCAGTGCCTTGCGGGAGGACTACAATGAGCAGTTCTTC
CDR3 protein: CATSALREDYNEQFF
D gene: TRBD2
V gene: TRBV24-1
J gene: TRBJ2-1
clone size: many

CDR3 DNA: TGTGCCAGCAGCTTACAGGGGGCAGGTGGTGGGGCCAACGTCCTGACTTTC
CDR3 protein: CASSLQGAGGGANVLTF
D gene: TRBD1
V gene: TRBV7-2
J gene: TRBJ2-6
clone size: .

CDR3 DNA: TGTGCCAGCAGCCGCGGGGGCCCCCCCCACAATGAGCAGTTCTTC
CDR3 protein: CASSRGGPPHNEQFF
D gene: .
V gene: TRBV7-6
J gene: TRBJ2-1
clone size: few

CDR3 DNA: TGCAGTGCTAGCCCGATAGGCACAGATACGCAGTATTTT
CDR3 protein: CSASPIGTDTQYF
D gene: .
V gene: TRBV20-1
J gene: TRBJ2-3
clone size: few

CDR3 DNA: TGTGCCACCAGCAGAGACCCGGGAGCGTACGAGCAGTACTTC
CDR3 protein: CATSRDPGAYEQYF
D gene: .
V gene: TRBV15
J gene: TRBJ2-7
clone size: .

CDR3 DNA: TGTGCCAGCAGTTTTTCGGATACGCAGTATTTT
CDR3 protein: CASSFSDTQYF
D gene: .
V gene: TRBV12-3/TRBV12-4
J gene: TRBJ2-3
clone size: many

CDR3 DNA: TGTGCCTGGAGTGTACCACACACTACTAACTATGGCTACACCTTC
CDR3 protein: CAWSVPHTTNYGYTF
D gene: .
V gene: TRBV30
J gene: TRBJ1-2
clone size: .

CDR3 DNA: TGCGCCAGCAGCCAAGACCAATATCTTAGCGGGGGGGCCCATACGCAGTATTTT
CDR3 protein: CASSQDQYLSGGAHTQYF
D gene: TRBD2
V gene: TRBV4-1
J gene: TRBJ2-3
clone size: .

CDR3 DNA: TGCGCCAGCAGCTTGGATCAGGGTTACGAGCAGTACTTC
CDR3 protein: CASSLDQGYEQYF
D gene: .
V gene: TRBV5-1
J gene: TRBJ2-7
clone size: .

CDR3 DNA: TGTGCCAGCAGTTCTCTAGCGGGAGCTTCCTACAATGAGCAGTTCTTC
CDR3 protein: CASSSLAGASYNEQFF
D gene: TRBD2
V gene: TRBV27
J gene: TRBJ2-1
clone size: few

CDR3 DNA: TGCGCCAGCAGTCAATTTGACACGCCGGGCAATCAGCCCCAGCATTTT
CDR3 protein: CASSQFDTPGNQPQHF
D gene: .
V gene: TRBV23-1
J gene: TRBJ1-5
clone size: .

CDR3 DNA: TGTGCCAGCAGCTTAGTAGGGGCCCATGAGCAGTTCTTC
CDR3 protein: CASSLVGAHEQFF
D gene: .
V gene: TRBV7-9
J gene: TRBJ2-1
clone size: few

CDR3 DNA: TGTGCCAGCAACCTGGGGGGACCGGCAGATACGCAGTATTTT
CDR3 protein: CASNLGGPADTQYF
D gene: .
V gene: TRBV12-3/TRBV12-4
J gene: TRBJ2-3
clone size: few

CDR3 DNA: TGTGCCAGCAGCTTATGGGGTGTGGACTACGAGCAGTACTTC
CDR3 protein: CASSLWGVDYEQYF
D gene: .
V gene: TRBV11-2
J gene: TRBJ2-7
clone size: few

CDR3 DNA: TGTGCCAGCAGAAAGACAGGGGGCTACACCTTC
CDR3 protein: CASRKTGGYTF
D gene: TRBD1
V gene: TRBV12-3/TRBV12-4
J gene: TRBJ1-2
clone size: .

CDR3 DNA: TGCAGTGCTAGAGACGACAGTCATAACTATGGCTACACCTTC
CDR3 protein: CSARDDSHNYGYTF
D gene: .
V gene: TRBV20-1
J gene: TRBJ1-2
clone size: .

CDR3 DNA: TGTGCCAGCAGTGTCACGGGCAGCTTCGAAGCTTTCTTT
CDR3 protein: CASSVTGSFEAFF
D gene: .
V gene: TRBV5-5
J gene: TRBJ1-1
clone size: few

CDR3 DNA: TGTGCCAGCAGCCCACCCCCAGGGTCTTTTACCTTC
CDR3 protein: CASSPPPGSFTF
D gene: .
V gene: TRBV7-8
J gene: TRBJ1-2
clone size: few

CDR3 DNA: TGTGCCAGCAGCCAAGATCTCTCAGATACGCAGTATTTT
CDR3 protein: CASSQDLSDTQYF
D gene: .
V gene: TRBV3-1
J gene: TRBJ2-3
clone size: .

CDR3 DNA: TGTGCCAGCAGCTTATCCGCCGCTAGCACAGATACGCAGTATTTT
CDR3 protein: CASSLSAASTDTQYF
D gene: .
V gene: TRBV7-3
J gene: TRBJ2-3
clone size: .

CDR3 DNA: TGTGCCAGCAAGGGGTTAGGCGCAGACGAGCAGTACTTC
CDR3 protein: CASKGLGADEQYF
D gene: .
V gene: TRBV7-6
J gene: TRBJ2-7
clone size: .

CDR3 DNA: TGTGCCAGCAGCTTAGAAATTGTAAACATTCAGTACTTC
CDR3 protein: CASSLEIVNIQYF
D gene: .
V gene: TRBV7-2
J gene: TRBJ2-4
clone size: .